Here is one TCR beta chain with its context. V lost 6 bases, J lost 4 bases, and 8 bases stayed unmatched. The CDR3 runs 14 residues. Germline assignment: CDR1 MNHNY and CDR2 SVGAGI (reference sequence). This specimen belongs to a study of shared clonotypes between healthy human individuals. Study information: Those who served as donors were a couple of women and three men between the ages of 18 and 49.

TCRdb's table, derived via immunoSEQ multiplex PCR, lists solely in-frame clones and lacks some. The data show hundreds of thousands of clones, about three quarters seen once. The chain employs TRBV6-6 and TRBJ1-1; TRBD1 aligns across 7 bases. Sequenced: PBMCs. The TCR sequence derives from a woman aged 40 to 50 in good health. Some clones in this sample may be carry-over from other donors' samples. DNA for the CDR3: TGTGCCAGCAGGCGCAACAGGGGCGGCACTGAAGCTTTCTTT. It codes for CASRRNRGGTEAFF.